Following are 20 T cell receptor beta chains from one sample sequenced in a study of blood T cell repertoires in COVID-19. The assay was immunoSEQ multiplex PCR, and TCRdb's table has in-frame clones only and misses some. The sample consists of 250,000 to 350,000 clones, approximately 89% of them appearing once. Material: peripheral blood. Source of these receptors: a woman aged 45-59 years who had recovered from COVID-19.

The chain combines TRBV7-9 with TRBJ2-5; 7 positions agree with TRBD2. Per the germline V gene, CDR1 is SEHNR and CDR2 is FQNEAQ (reference sequence). V shed 1 base and J 1 base; nucleotides not matched to a gene: 6. This CDR3 is 16 amino acids long. CDR3 sequence reads: CASSLVKLAAQETQYF. CDR3 nucleotides: TGTGCCAGCAGCTTAGTTAAGCTAGCGGCCCAAGAGACCCAGTACTTC.

The chain employs TRBV5-4 and TRBJ2-7, with TRBD1 matching 7 bases. V was pared by 1 base and J by 2 bases, with 3 bases of the junction left unmatched. CDR1 SGHNT and CDR2 YYREEE come from the germline V gene (reference sequence). The CDR3 has 14 amino acids. The CDR3, as DNA: TGTGCCAGCAGCTTGTTAGACAGGGCCTACGAGCAGTACTTC. This sequence encodes CASSLLDRAYEQYF.

This clone occurred once. This chain joins TRBV3-1 (or the pseudogene TRBV3-2) and TRBJ1-1; a weak D match, TRBD1 (6 bases). V lost 3 bases and J lost 1, with 12 bases in between. Germline loops: CDR1 LGHDT, CDR2 YNNKEL (reference sequence). The CDR3 is 15 residues long. CDR3 protein: CASSQSDSRNTEAFF. For the CDR3, the DNA is TGTGCCAGCAGCCAGTCGGACAGCAGGAACACTGAAGCTTTCTTT.

This clone was seen only a few times. The chain joins TRBV27 to TRBJ1-1, with a weak D call TRBD1 (5 bases). The CDR3 extends over 11 amino acids. Per the germline V gene, CDR1 is MNHEY and CDR2 is SMNVEV (reference sequence). V gave up 7 bases and J gave up 7 bases, with 10 bases separating them. CDR3 nucleotide sequence: TGTGCCAGCATGAGGGGACTTGAAGCTTTCTTT. Its translation: CASMRGLEAFF.

V usage is TRBV7-9 and J usage is TRBJ1-1; D not resolved. Per germline, CDR1 SEHNR and CDR2 FQNEAQ (reference sequence). The CDR3 spans 17 residues. With 8 bases removed from V and 1 base from J, the gap between germline ends came to 23 bases. DNA for the CDR3: TGTGCCAGCCCTCAAGGCAGCGGTCCTTTGCGGAACACTGAAGCTTTCTTT. Its protein is CASPQGSGPLRNTEAFF.

The rearrangement links TRBV7-2 to TRBJ2-7; no reliable D call. The germline V gene encodes CDR1 SGHTA and CDR2 FQGNSA. CDR3 length equals 14 residues. Trimming removed 0 bases at V and 2 bases at J, with 8 bases between. The CDR3 loop reads CASSLALAPYEQYF. Here the CDR3 DNA reads TGTGCCAGCAGCTTAGCGTTGGCCCCCTACGAGCAGTACTTC.

J is TRBJ1-5 and V is TRBV12-3 or TRBV12-4; D is undetermined. This CDR3 contains 10 residues. The ends were cut back, 8 bases at V and 7 bases at J, with 6 bases in the middle. The DNA for the CDR3 is TGTGCCAGCTACGGGCAGCCCCAGCATTTT. Its translation: CASYGQPQHF.

This clone was picked up a small number of times. The chain recombines TRBV5-8 with TRBJ1-2; 9 nucleotides line up with TRBD1. Germline loops: CDR1 SGHTS, CDR2 YDEGEE. V shed 4 bases and J 6 bases; nucleotides not matched to a gene: 10. This CDR3 spans 15 amino acids. For the CDR3, the DNA is TGTGCCAGCAGCCCTAGGACAGGGGCTTGGGATGGCTACACCTTC. Translated: CASSPRTGAWDGYTF.

V and J are TRBV18 and TRBJ2-7, with D uncertain. CDR1 and CDR2 (germline): KGHSH, LQKENI. The CDR3 extends over 13 amino acids. Deletions cut 4 bases from V and 0 bases from J, with 7 bases between. In nucleotides, the CDR3 is TGTGCCAGCTCACAGGAGAGCTCCTACGAGCAGTACTTC. Translated, it gives CASSQESSYEQYF.

The chain joins TRBV28 to TRBJ1-5, with a weak D call TRBD1 (5 bases). The CDR3 has 12 amino acids. V was cut by 8 bases and J by 3 bases, with 8 bases left in between. Germline-derived CDR1 and CDR2 are MDHEN and SYDVKM. The DNA for the CDR3 is TGTGCCAGCGGGGGGAACAATCAGCCCCAGCATTTT. Its translation: CASGGNNQPQHF. Full variable domain (outside the CDR3, taken from reference TRBV28 and TRBJ1-5): DVKVTQSSRYLVKRTGEKVFLECVQDMDHENMFWYRQDPGLGLRLIYFSYDVKMKEKGDIPEGYSVSREKKERFSLILESASTNQTSMYLCASGGNNQPQHFGDGTRLSIL.

The CDR3 loop reads CASSHDRGAGELFF. In DNA, the CDR3 is TGCGCCAGCAGCCACGACAGGGGGGCCGGGGAGCTGTTTTTT. The chain recombines TRBV4-1 with TRBJ2-2; TRBD1 matches at 9 bases. This CDR3 has 14 residues. With V trimmed by 3 bases and J by 6 bases, 2 bases remained unmatched. The V gene's germline CDR1 is MGHRA and CDR2 YSYEKL.

The count of this clone is one. V and J are TRBV14 and TRBJ2-2; the match to TRBD2 covers 11 bases. Germline V CDR1 and CDR2: SGHDN, FVKESK. The CDR3 loop spans 19 amino acids. J lost 4 bases, V lost 1 base, and 11 bases had no gene match. The CDR3 loop reads CASSQARLGGLAATGELFF. CDR3 bases: TGTGCCAGCAGCCAAGCCCGTCTGGGGGGACTAGCGGCCACCGGGGAGCTGTTTTTT.

The chain uses TRBV9 and TRBJ2-2; the D is unclear. The CDR3 is 13 amino acids. Germline lookup yields CDR1 SGDLS and CDR2 YYNGEE. The germline V and J ends were trimmed by 1 base and 5 bases, with 6 bases remaining between them. DNA for the CDR3: TGTGCCAGCAGCGTACCAGGTACCGGGGAGCTGTTTTTT. Translating it yields CASSVPGTGELFF.

This clone was seen once. CDR3 residues: CASSQERDRGYNEQFF. DNA for the CDR3: TGCGCCAGCAGCCAAGAGCGAGACAGGGGTTACAATGAGCAGTTCTTC. This chain links TRBV4-3 with TRBJ2-1; 8 nucleotides agree with TRBD1. The CDR3 covers 16 residues. Germline V gives CDR1 LGHNA, CDR2 YSLEER. The ends lost 0 bases at V and 4 bases at J; junction bases unmatched: 5.

The count of this clone is one. The chain is built from TRBV12-3 or TRBV12-4 and TRBJ2-7; the D gene is possibly TRBD1 (5 bases). The CDR3 runs to 13 residues. Trimming took off 9 bases at V and 2 bases at J, with 14 bases between the two ends. The CDR3 sequence: CASRRGAAYEQYF. The CDR3 nucleotides read TGTGCCAGTCGAAGGGGCGCCGCCTACGAGCAGTACTTC.

The chain employs TRBV18 and TRBJ2-6, with a possible D match to TRBD2 (6 bases). The CDR3 contains 18 residues. Trimming took 5 bases from V and 0 from J, leaving 17 bases between them. The germline V gene has CDR1 KGHSH and CDR2 LQKENI. In DNA form, the CDR3 reads TGTGCCAGCTCAGGCCCGGGACTTTCCGTCTCTGGGGCCAACGTCCTGACTTTC. Protein: CASSGPGLSVSGANVLTF.

CDR3 sequence: CASSLGRESIHEQYF. The CDR3 DNA follows: TGTGCCAGCAGCTTAGGACGGGAGTCCATCCACGAGCAGTACTTC. The chain has TRBV7-9 and TRBJ2-7; tentative D call: TRBD2 (6 bases). Trimming took off 1 base at V and 5 bases at J, with 15 bases between the two ends. This CDR3 has 15 residues. Germline V gives CDR1 SEHNR, CDR2 FQNEAQ (reference sequence).

This clone was recorded once. The genes are TRBV5-4 and TRBJ2-3; perhaps TRBD2 as D (5 bases). Trimming left V 4 bases short and J 1 base short, with 19 bases between. Germline V gene lookup returns CDR1 SGHNT and CDR2 YYREEE (reference sequence). This CDR3 is built from 17 residues. The CDR3 spells CASSPERPSLGTDTQYF. CDR3 sequence (DNA): TGTGCCAGCAGCCCCGAAAGACCTAGCTTGGGCACAGATACGCAGTATTTT.

A word on this clone: Other DNA sequences within the sample encode an identical CDR3. The rearrangement links TRBV18 to TRBJ2-1; TRBD2 matches at 15 bases. This CDR3 region has 16 residues. J lost 9 bases, V lost 0 bases, and 3 bases had no gene match. CDR1 and CDR2 from the germline V gene are KGHSH and LQKENI. DNA of the CDR3: TGTGCCAGCTCACCACCGGGACTAGCGGGAGGAGGTGAGCAGTTCTTC. Protein sequence: CASSPPGLAGGGEQFF. Full variable domain (rest looked up from reference TRBV18 and TRBJ2-1): NAGVMQNPRHLVRRRGQEARLRCSPMKGHSHVYWYRQLPEEGLKFMVYLQKENIIDESGMPKERFSAEFPKEGPSILRIQQVVRGDSAAYFCASSPPGLAGGGEQFFGPGTRLTVL.

The chain carries TRBV28 and TRBJ2-4; no firm D call. The CDR3 consists of 18 residues. Germline CDR1 is MDHEN and CDR2 is SYDVKM. Trimming took 8 bases from V and 1 from J, leaving 24 bases between them. The chain's CDR3 is CASLPLQLTEFAKNIQYF. CDR3 sequence (DNA): TGTGCCAGCCTCCCCCTTCAACTTACAGAGTTTGCCAAAAACATTCAGTACTTC.